This record looks at one T cell receptor beta chain sequence and its context. Its antigen is still unknown. Base qualities were left out, and no much larger clone turns up one base away. Reading the germline V gene (reference sequence) gives CDR1 MNHEY and CDR2 SMNVEV. The V end gives up 5 bases and the J end 1 base, leaving 12 bases in the junction not matched to a gene. Including the terminal cysteine and phenylalanine, the CDR3 comprises 19 residues. The read is trimmed to its CDR3 DNA, 57 bases read in frame from base 1. The data originate from a study of shared clonotypes between healthy human individuals (dated by TCRdb to about 2020). Turning to the overall study: A few men and two women, aged 18 to 49 years, made up the cohort. For each donor, three plates each were used for CD4 naive and CD4 memory, two plates were used for CD8 naive, and one plate was used for CD8 memory. To estimate repertoire size and how much clonotypes are shared between individuals, the study performed deep sequencing of blood TCR repertoires from five healthy adults. Different laboratories and diverse techniques were used to prepare libraries and sequence TCR repertoires, to increase sequencing depth and limit assay-specific biases. Per donor, leukapheresis produced somewhere between about 0.9 and 9.5 billion PBMCs.

Using the deep immunoSEQ assay, TCR CDR3 regions were amplified from genomic DNA by multiplex PCR. For each cell subset, the extracted genomic DNA was distributed evenly across all wells of several immunoSEQ 96-well plates, and each plate served as one replicate. Each replicate PCR for sorted subsets received 200 ng genomic DNA, equal to some 32,000 T cell genomes. Purified libraries were quantified with a Qubit 3.0 fluorometer, sized on a Bioanalyzer 2100, and re-quantified with the KAPA Library Quantification kit. A separate single-read 150-cycle Illumina NextSeq 550 flow cell was used to sequence each immunoSEQ 96-well plate. For the original study's pipeline: Because the immunoSEQ output included only junctional sequences and no quality scores, the filtering could not be the same as the filtering used for full-length reads. Sequences were annotated with PyIR, a Python wrapper for IgBLAST v1.9, and V/J genes and CDR3 were assigned using IMGT germline references. Any read was removed if the V/J assignment was weak (E-value above 1e-6), the CDR3 was missing, or the read contained stop codons, out-of-frame junctions, or ambiguous translated residues. V3J clonotypes were defined as sequences sharing an identical inferred V gene, J gene, and CDR3 amino acid sequence. Percentage overlap between repertoires was calculated by dividing the number of shared unique clonotypes by the size of the smaller repertoire. RTK rarefaction, the Chao1 estimator, and Recon v2.1 estimates of unobserved clonotypes were used to assess repertoire richness. Generation probabilities for all TCRbeta clonotypes obtained by the gDNA method from a handful of donors were computed using OLGA. Here the immuneACCESS table is served through TCRdb, limited to in-frame sequences with V and J called. Missing clones are a known gap in these copies; in checked studies unresolved V genes cover under half, and the rest lacks a known reason. Clonal size and the V and J genes are those of that table, whereas D and trimming came from the DNA. Present in this sample are around 2,000,000 clones, just under 95% of which were seen just once. The leading ten clones occupy 1.2% of the sample.

CD8 naive samples were obtained by positive selection for CCR7 among CD45RO-negative cells, yielding a CD45RA+CCR7+ population from which TemRA cells were excluded. The donors were healthy, HIV-negative adults with no recently reported acute infections or vaccinations. All donors were Caucasian adults living in Nashville, Tennessee, USA. Blood was collected by leukapheresis, and PBMCs were isolated by Ficoll-Histopaque density gradient centrifugation and then cryopreserved in liquid nitrogen vapor phase. Purity and quantity of every magnetically sorted T cell population were checked by analytical flow cytometry. Genomic DNA was isolated from each sorted fraction and quantified by UV absorbance on a Nanodrop 2000c. What the study reported, not specific to this receptor: Rarefaction of sorted-subset datasets indicated incomplete sequencing despite the large sequencing depth. Compared with non-shared clonotypes, clonotypes shared by all four sorted-subset donors had higher generation probabilities. Estimated clonotype richness was generally larger for naive than for memory subsets. Pairwise subsampling led to the expectation that sequencing depth would affect the degree of clonotype sharing among donors. Only blood was sampled, and tissue TCR repertoires likely differ from those in blood. Across a few donors, roughly 5% of naive CD4, roughly 3.8% of naive CD8, about 2.3% of memory CD4, and 0.4% of memory CD8 clonotypes were shared. The genetic and exposure-history diversity represented was limited by the small number of donors.

This chain joins TRBV27 to TRBJ2-1, and TRBD1 aligns with 12 junction nucleotides. The sample was naive CD8+ T cells sorted from blood. Per the publication, the cell subset or site label means: CD45RA+CCR7+. The receptor's source is a young man in good health. In nucleotide form, the sequence is TGTGCCAGCAGTATCACGGGACAGGGGGCATTAGGATCCTACAATGAGCAGTTCTTC. Its product reads: CASSITGQGALGSYNEQFF.